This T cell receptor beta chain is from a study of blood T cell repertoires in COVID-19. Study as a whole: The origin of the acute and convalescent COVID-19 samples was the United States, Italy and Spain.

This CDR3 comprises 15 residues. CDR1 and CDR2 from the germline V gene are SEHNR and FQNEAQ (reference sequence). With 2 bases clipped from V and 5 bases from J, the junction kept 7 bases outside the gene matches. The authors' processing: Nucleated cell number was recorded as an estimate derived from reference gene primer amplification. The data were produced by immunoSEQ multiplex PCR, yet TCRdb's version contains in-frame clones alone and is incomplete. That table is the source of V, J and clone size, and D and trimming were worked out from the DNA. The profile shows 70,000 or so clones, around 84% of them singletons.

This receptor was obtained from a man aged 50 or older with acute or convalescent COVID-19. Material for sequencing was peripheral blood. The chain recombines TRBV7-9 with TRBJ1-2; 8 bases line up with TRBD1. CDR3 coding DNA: TGTGCCAGCAGCTTATCCCGCCAGGGGGCTTATGGCTACACCTTC. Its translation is CASSLSRQGAYGYTF.